The clone carrying this T cell receptor beta chain is a singleton in its sample. Germline V gene sequence: CDR1 SGHTA, CDR2 FQGTGA. Trimming stripped 3 bases from V and 4 bases from J, with 9 bases between. The CDR3 contains 13 residues. Clones were read by immunoSEQ multiplex PCR, and TCRdb kept only the in-frame ones, dropping some. Here the sample spans 250,000 or so clones, about nine tenths being singletons. This sample was taken from a study of blood T cell repertoires in COVID-19. About the study: Italy, Spain and the United States were the sources of the convalescent and acute COVID-19 samples.

Material: peripheral blood. The source of this sequence is a man between 40 and 49 years old with active or convalescent COVID-19. The chain recombines TRBV7-3 with TRBJ1-1; D unresolved. The DNA of the CDR3 is TGTGCCAGCAGCTTCGGAGATAGCACTGAAGCTTTCTTT. It codes for CASSFGDSTEAFF.